A selection of T cell receptor beta chains follows, all from one sample in a study of beta chain features in type 1 diabetes. Clones were sequenced by immunoSEQ multiplex PCR, and TCRdb holds only the in-frame ones, with some missing. Found here are approximately 240,000 clones, roughly 17% of them singletons; the top ten hold about 0.085%. Input material: naive CD4+ T cells from blood. These receptors were collected from a man aged 25 to 40 with type 1 diabetes. CDR3s include the opening cysteine and the closing phenylalanine or tryptophan. The D gene is left open where the match is weak. A row's size may be missing; if present it is once, few, many or a size class.

J	size	V	D	DNA	CDR3
TRBJ2-5	.	TRBV5-1	.	TGCGCCAGCAGCTTAGGACGGAATCAAGAGACCCAGTACTTC	CASSLGRNQETQYF
TRBJ2-3	few	TRBV6-4	TRBD1	TGTGCCAGCAGTGTAGGGGGCTGGACAGATACGCAGTATTTT	CASSVGGWTDTQYF
TRBJ2-3	few	TRBV4-2	.	TGTGCCAGCAGCCAAGAAGATACGCAGTATTTT	CASSQEDTQYF
TRBJ2-1	.	TRBV6-1	TRBD2	TGTGCCAGCAGTGCTTCCGGGACTAGCGGGAGATATGAGCAGTTCTTC	CASSASGTSGRYEQFF
TRBJ2-1	once	TRBV6-1	.	TGTGCCAGCAGTGAAGCCGGGACGGACCTCAATGAGCAGTTCTTC	CASSEAGTDLNEQFF
TRBJ2-3	few	TRBV29-1	.	TGCAGCGCCGGGGGTCGGGATACGCAGTATTTT	CSAGGRDTQYF
TRBJ1-1	.	TRBV7-9	TRBD1	TGTGCCAGCAGCCCTACCCAGGGGGCCGAAACTGAAGCTTTCTTT	CASSPTQGAETEAFF
TRBJ1-5	few	TRBV6-1	.	TGTGCCAGCAGTCGTCAGTCCAATCAGCCCCAGCATTTT	CASSRQSNQPQHF
TRBJ2-7	.	TRBV9	.	TGTGCCAGCAGCCCAACGGTGGGCACTACAAATGGGGAGCAGTACTTC	CASSPTVGTTNGEQYF
TRBJ2-2	few	TRBV9	.	TGTGCCAGCAGCGTATCAGGGGCAACCGGGGAGCTGTTTTTT	CASSVSGATGELFF
TRBJ2-1	few	TRBV5-6	TRBD2	TGTGCCAGCAGGGTTCGGGCGACTAGCGGGAGGGCCCAGTTCTTC	CASRVRATSGRAQFF
TRBJ1-5	few	TRBV30	.	TGTGCCTGGAACAAGGAACAGGATCAGCCCCAGCATTTT	CAWNKEQDQPQHF
TRBJ2-7	few	TRBV6-5	TRBD1	TGTGCCAGCAGTTACGGGGGACAGGCCTACGAGCAGTACTTC	CASSYGGQAYEQYF
TRBJ1-1	.	TRBV9	TRBD1	TGTGCCAGCAGCGTCACAGGGGGTACCCTCTACGAAGCTTTCTTT	CASSVTGGTLYEAFF
TRBJ1-2	few	TRBV7-9	.	TGTGCCAGCAGCTTAGACAGATATGGCTACACCTTC	CASSLDRYGYTF
TRBJ2-3	.	TRBV6-1	TRBD1	TGTGCCAGCGGGGACAGGGCTAGCACAGATACGCAGTATTTT	CASGDRASTDTQYF
TRBJ2-2	few	TRBV14	.	TGTGCCAGCAGCCAATCCAGGGAAGCCGGGGAGCTGTTTTTT	CASSQSREAGELFF
TRBJ2-3	few	TRBV10-3	TRBD2	TGTGCCATCAGCCTCGGGACTAGCGGGCGGTCCCCAGATACGCAGTATTTT	CAISLGTSGRSPDTQYF
TRBJ2-3	.	TRBV7-9	.	TGTGCCAGCAGCTTAGCGCGGGCAGATACGCAGTATTTT	CASSLARADTQYF
TRBJ2-3	.	TRBV7-2	.	TGTGCCAGCAGCTTAAGGGCTGCACAAGCAGATACGCAGTATTTT	CASSLRAAQADTQYF
TRBJ2-4	few	TRBV15	.	TGTGCCACCAGCAGAGGCTCGGACCTAGCCAAAAACATTCAGTACTTC	CATSRGSDLAKNIQYF
TRBJ2-5	few	TRBV2	TRBD1	TGTGCCACAAAGGACAGGGGAAGTCAGGAGACCCAGTACTTC	CATKDRGSQETQYF
TRBJ2-5	.	TRBV29-1	TRBD1	TGCAGCGTTGAATGGCCCAGGGGGCAGGAGACCCAGTACTTC	CSVEWPRGQETQYF
TRBJ2-1	.	TRBV5-6	TRBD1	TGTGCCAGCAGCCGCGGACAGGGGAATTACAATGAGCAGTTCTTC	CASSRGQGNYNEQFF
TRBJ2-7	few	TRBV27	.	TGTGCCAGCAGCCCGAGACAGGACTACGAGCAGTACTTC	CASSPRQDYEQYF
TRBJ2-1	.	TRBV27	.	TGTGCCAGCAGTTTATTAATCTACAATGAGCAGTTCTTC	CASSLLIYNEQFF
TRBJ1-3	.	TRBV18	.	TGTGCCAGCTCACCACGGCAGTCTGGAAACACCATATATTTT	CASSPRQSGNTIYF
TRBJ1-2	.	TRBV10-3	.	TGTGCCATCAGTGAAGGTGTGGGAGATGGCTACACCTTC	CAISEGVGDGYTF
TRBJ2-6	.	TRBV13	.	TGTGCCAGCAGCCCCCTAGGCTCTGGGGCCAACGTCCTGACTTTC	CASSPLGSGANVLTF
TRBJ1-5	few	TRBV25-1	.	TGTGCCAGCTCCCCGCCAGGGCATCAGCCCCAGCATTTT	CASSPPGHQPQHF
TRBJ2-1	few	TRBV28	.	TGTGCCAGCCGGAGTAGCGGATACAATGAGCAGTTCTTC	CASRSSGYNEQFF
TRBJ1-4	once	TRBV2	.	TGTGCCAGCAGCGCTGAATCCACCGAAAAACTGTTTTTT	CASSAESTEKLFF
TRBJ2-1	few	TRBV7-7	.	TGTGCCAGCAGCTCCCCCCCTGATGAGCAGTTCTTC	CASSSPPDEQFF
TRBJ2-1	.	TRBV29-1	.	TGCAGCTGGTGGGGTAATGAGCAGTTCTTC	CSWWGNEQFF
TRBJ2-7	few	TRBV25-1	.	TGTGCCAGCAGTGAATATTCCGCTGGGAGGTCCTACGAGCAGTACTTC	CASSEYSAGRSYEQYF
TRBJ2-5	.	TRBV5-1	.	TGCGCCAGCTGCCCAGGGACCCAAGAGACCCAGTACTTC	CASCPGTQETQYF
TRBJ2-5	.	TRBV15	.	TGTGCCACCAGCACCAGGAGGGGAGAGACCCAGTACTTC	CATSTRRGETQYF
TRBJ2-7	.	TRBV1	.	TGCACCAGCAGCCTACTGCTAGCGGGAGGGCCTCACGAGCAGTACTTC	CTSSLLLAGGPHEQYF
TRBJ2-7	.	TRBV15	.	TGTGCCACCAGGGGATCCGGGACACAGGGTGGGTACGAGCAGTACTTC	CATRGSGTQGGYEQYF
TRBJ1-5	.	TRBV7-2	.	TGTGCCAGCAGCTTACAGGGATATTGGAATCAGCCCCAGCATTTT	CASSLQGYWNQPQHF